This section outlines one TCR beta chain sequence together with its context. The sample is drawn from a study of cytomegalovirus exposure and HLA in healthy donors. The PCR used 60 Vbeta and 13 Jbeta primers. TCRdb's copy holds only in-frame clones and misses some; the assay was immunoSEQ multiplex PCR. The sample has fewer than 85,000 clones, roughly two thirds seen once. Germline CDR1 and CDR2: SGHVS and FNYEAQ. This CDR3 region has 12 residues. This TCR came from a man aged 55 to 70 in good health and CMV-seropositive. Sequences were obtained from PBMCs. This rearrangement joins TRBV7-6 to TRBJ2-5, with TRBD2 as a possible D gene (6 bases). The J call may be mistaken, given a closer DNA end match to TRBJ2-7. This CDR3 reads CASSREFSEQYF. In nucleotides, the CDR3 is TGTGCCAGCAGCCGGGAGTTCAGCGAGCAGTACTTC.